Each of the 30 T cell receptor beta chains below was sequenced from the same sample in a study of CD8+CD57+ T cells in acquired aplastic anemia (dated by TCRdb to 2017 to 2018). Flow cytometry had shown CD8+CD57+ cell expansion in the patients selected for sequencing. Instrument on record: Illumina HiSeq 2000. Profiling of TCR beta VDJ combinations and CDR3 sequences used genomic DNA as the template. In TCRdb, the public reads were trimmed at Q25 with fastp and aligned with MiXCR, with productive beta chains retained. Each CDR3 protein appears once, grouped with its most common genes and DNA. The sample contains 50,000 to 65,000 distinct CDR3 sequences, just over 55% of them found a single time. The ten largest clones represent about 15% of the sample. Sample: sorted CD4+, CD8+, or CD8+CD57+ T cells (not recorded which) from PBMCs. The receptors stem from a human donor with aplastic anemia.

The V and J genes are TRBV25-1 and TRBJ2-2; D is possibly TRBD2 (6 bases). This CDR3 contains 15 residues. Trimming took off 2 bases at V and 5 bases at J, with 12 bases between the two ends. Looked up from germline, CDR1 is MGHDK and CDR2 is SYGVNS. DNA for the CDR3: TGTGCCAGCAGTGAAGAGATAGCGGAGACCGGGGAGCTGTTTTTT. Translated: CASSEEIAETGELFF.

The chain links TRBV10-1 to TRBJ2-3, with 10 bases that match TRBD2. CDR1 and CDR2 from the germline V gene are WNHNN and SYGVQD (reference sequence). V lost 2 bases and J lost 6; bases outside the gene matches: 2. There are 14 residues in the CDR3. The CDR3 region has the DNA TGCGCCAGCAGTGAGCCGGGACTAGCGGATACGCAGTATTTT. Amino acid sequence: CASSEPGLADTQYF.

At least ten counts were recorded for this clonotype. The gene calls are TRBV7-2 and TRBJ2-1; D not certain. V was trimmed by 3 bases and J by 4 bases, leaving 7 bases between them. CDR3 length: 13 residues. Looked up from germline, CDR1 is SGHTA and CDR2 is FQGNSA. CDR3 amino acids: CASSLSVYNEQFF. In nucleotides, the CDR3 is TGTGCCAGCAGCTTGTCAGTATACAATGAGCAGTTCTTC. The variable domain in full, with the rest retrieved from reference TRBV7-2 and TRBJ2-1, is GAGVSQSPSNKVTEKGKDVELRCDPISGHTALYWYRQSLGQGLEFLIYFQGNSAPDKSGLPSDRFSAERTGGSVSTLTIQRTQQEDSAVYLCASSLSVYNEQFFGPGTRLTVL.

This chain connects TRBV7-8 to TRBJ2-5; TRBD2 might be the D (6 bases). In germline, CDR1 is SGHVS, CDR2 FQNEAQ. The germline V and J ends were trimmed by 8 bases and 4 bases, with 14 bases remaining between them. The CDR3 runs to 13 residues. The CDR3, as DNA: TGTGCCAGCCTGGCGGGGCCGCGAGAGACCCAGTACTTC. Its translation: CASLAGPRETQYF.

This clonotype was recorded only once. CDR3 loop: CAVRGGLGANYGYTF. The CDR3 DNA reads TGTGCAGTAAGAGGTGGACTCGGAGCTAACTATGGCTACACCTTC. This chain connects TRBV2 to TRBJ1-2; no clear D gene. This CDR3 is 15 amino acids long. CDR1 and CDR2 (germline): SNHLY, FYNNEI. Variable domain in full (rest from reference TRBV2 and TRBJ1-2): EPEVTQTPSHQVTQMGQEVILRCVPISNHLYFYWYRQILGQKVEFLVSFYNNEISEKSEIFDDQFSVERPDGSNFTLKIRSTKLEDSAMYFCAVRGGLGANYGYTFGSGTRLTVV.

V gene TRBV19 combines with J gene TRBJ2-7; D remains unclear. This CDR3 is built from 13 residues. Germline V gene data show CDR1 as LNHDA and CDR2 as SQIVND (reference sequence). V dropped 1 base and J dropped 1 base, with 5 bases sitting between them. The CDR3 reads CASSIADSYEQYF. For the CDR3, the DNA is TGTGCCAGTAGTATAGCGGATTCCTACGAGCAGTACTTC.

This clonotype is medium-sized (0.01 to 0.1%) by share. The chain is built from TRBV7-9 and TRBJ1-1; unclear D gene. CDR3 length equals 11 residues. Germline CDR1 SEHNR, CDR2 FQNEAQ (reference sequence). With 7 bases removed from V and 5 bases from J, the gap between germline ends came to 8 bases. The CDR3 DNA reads TGTGCCAGCATAGCGCGGACTGAAGCTTTCTTT. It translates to CASIARTEAFF.

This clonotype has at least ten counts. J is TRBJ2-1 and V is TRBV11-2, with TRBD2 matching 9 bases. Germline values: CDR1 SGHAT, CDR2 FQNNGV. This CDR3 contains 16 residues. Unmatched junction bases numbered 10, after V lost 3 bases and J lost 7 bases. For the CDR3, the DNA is TGTGCCAGCAGCTTCCCCCTGGCGGGGGGGCGGAATGAGCAGTTCTTC. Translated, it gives CASSFPLAGGRNEQFF.

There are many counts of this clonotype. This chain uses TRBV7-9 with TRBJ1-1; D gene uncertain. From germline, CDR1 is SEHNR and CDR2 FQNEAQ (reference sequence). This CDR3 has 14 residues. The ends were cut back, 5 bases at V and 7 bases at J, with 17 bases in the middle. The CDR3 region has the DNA TGTGCCAGCAGCCGCCTTTATGGTGACGGTGAAGCTTTCTTT. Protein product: CASSRLYGDGEAFF.

CDR3 sequence reads: CSVDRAASTDTQYF. The CDR3 DNA sequence: TGCAGCGTTGACAGGGCTGCTAGCACAGATACGCAGTATTTT. The chain couples TRBV29-1 to TRBJ2-3; TRBD1 might be the D (5 bases). The CDR3 extends over 14 amino acids. Trimming cost V 3 bases and J 0 bases, with 10 bases left between them. Germline CDR1 reads SQVTM; CDR2 reads ANQGSEA.

DNA for the CDR3: TGTGCCAGCAGCACAGGGTGGGAAAACATTCAGTACTTC. It is translated as CASSTGWENIQYF. The V and J genes are TRBV7-6 and TRBJ2-4; tentatively, D is TRBD1 (6 bases). CDR3 length equals 13 residues. Trimming removed 5 bases at V and 5 bases at J, with 10 bases between. CDR1 and CDR2 (germline): SGHVS, FNYEAQ.

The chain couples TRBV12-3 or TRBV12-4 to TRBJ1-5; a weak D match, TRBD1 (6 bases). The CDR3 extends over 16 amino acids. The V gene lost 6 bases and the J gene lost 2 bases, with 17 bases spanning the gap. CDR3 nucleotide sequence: TGTGCCAGCAGCCGACAACCCCCAGGGGGCAATCAGCCCCAGCATTTT. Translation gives CASSRQPPGGNQPQHF.

This CDR3 reads CASSQEDSSNYGYTF. As DNA, the CDR3 is TGCGCCAGCAGCCAAGAGGACAGTAGTAACTATGGCTACACCTTC. The chain couples TRBV4-1 to TRBJ1-2; possible D gene TRBD1, 6 bases. The CDR3 runs to 15 residues. CDR1 MGHRA and CDR2 YSYEKL come from the germline V gene. The V end was cut by 0 bases, the J end by 1 base, with 9 bases between.

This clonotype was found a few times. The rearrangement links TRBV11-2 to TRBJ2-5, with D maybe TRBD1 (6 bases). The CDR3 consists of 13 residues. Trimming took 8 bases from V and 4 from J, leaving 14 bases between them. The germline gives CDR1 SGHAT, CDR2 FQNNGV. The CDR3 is CASGYVQGETQYF. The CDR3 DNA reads TGTGCCAGCGGCTATGTACAGGGAGAGACCCAGTACTTC.

CDR3 nucleotides: TGCGCCAGCAGCCAACAGGACAGGTGGGGTTCACCCCTCCACTTT. This sequence encodes CASSQQDRWGSPLHF. The chain couples TRBV4-1 to TRBJ1-6; TRBD1 matches 7 bases. This CDR3 region has 15 residues. Germline-derived CDR1 and CDR2 are MGHRA and YSYEKL. The V and J ends lost 2 bases and 9 bases, in that order; junction bases with no gene match: 7.

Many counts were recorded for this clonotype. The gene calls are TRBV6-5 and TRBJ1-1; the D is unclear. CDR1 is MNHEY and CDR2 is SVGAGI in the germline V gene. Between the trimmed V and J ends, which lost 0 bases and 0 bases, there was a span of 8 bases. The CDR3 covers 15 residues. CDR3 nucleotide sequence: TGTGCCAGCAGTTACTCGACCACAATGAACACTGAAGCTTTCTTT. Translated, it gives CASSYSTTMNTEAFF.

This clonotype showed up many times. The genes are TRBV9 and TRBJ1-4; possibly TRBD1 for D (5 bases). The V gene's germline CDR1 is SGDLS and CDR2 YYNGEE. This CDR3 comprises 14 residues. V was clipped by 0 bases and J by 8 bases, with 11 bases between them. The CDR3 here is CASSVGGTGEKLFF. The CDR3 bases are TGTGCCAGCAGCGTAGGAGGGACGGGCGAAAAACTGTTTTTT.

The CDR3 here is CASSEGERYGYTF. The DNA of the CDR3 is TGTGCCAGCAGTGAGGGGGAGAGGTATGGCTACACCTTC. The chain joins TRBV2 to TRBJ1-2; TRBD1 is a possible D gene (5 bases). The V gene lost 3 bases and the J gene lost 5 bases, with 10 bases spanning the gap. Germline V gene lookup returns CDR1 SNHLY and CDR2 FYNNEI. The CDR3 has 13 amino acids.

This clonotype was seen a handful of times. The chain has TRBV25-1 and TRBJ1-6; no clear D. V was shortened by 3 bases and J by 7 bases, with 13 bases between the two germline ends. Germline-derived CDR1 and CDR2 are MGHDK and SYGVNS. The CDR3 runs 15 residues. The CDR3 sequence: CASSEFTGLNSPLHF. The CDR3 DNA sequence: TGTGCCAGCAGTGAGTTCACCGGGCTAAATTCACCCCTCCACTTT.

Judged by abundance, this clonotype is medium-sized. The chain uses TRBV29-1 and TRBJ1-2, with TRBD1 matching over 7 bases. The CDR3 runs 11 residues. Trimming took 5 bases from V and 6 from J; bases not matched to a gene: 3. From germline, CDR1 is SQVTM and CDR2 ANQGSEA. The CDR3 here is CSVTDRHGYTF. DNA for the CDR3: TGCAGCGTTACGGACAGGCATGGCTACACCTTC.

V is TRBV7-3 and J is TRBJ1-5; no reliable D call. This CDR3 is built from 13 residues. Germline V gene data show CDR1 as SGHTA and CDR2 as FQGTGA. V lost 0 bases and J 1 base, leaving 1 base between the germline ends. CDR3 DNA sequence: TGTGCCAGCAGCTTAACCAGCAATCAGCCCCAGCATTTT. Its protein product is CASSLTSNQPQHF.

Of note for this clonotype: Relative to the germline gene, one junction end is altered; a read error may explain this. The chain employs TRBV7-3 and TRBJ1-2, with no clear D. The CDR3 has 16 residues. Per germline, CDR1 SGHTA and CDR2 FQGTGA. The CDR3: CASSQDELGSDYGYIF. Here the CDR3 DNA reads TGTGCCAGCAGCCAAGATGAGTTAGGCAGCGACTATGGCTACATCTTC.

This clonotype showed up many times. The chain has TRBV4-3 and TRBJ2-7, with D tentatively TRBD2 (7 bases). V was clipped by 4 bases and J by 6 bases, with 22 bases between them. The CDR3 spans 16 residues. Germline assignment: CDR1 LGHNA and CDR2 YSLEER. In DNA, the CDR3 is TGCGCCAGCAGCCCTGTCCAGGGAGGGGGAGACGGCGAGCAGTACTTC. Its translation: CASSPVQGGGDGEQYF.

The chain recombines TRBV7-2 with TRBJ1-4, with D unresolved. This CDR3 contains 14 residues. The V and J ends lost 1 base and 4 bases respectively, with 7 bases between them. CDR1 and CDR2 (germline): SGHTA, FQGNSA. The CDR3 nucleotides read TGTGCCAGCAGCTTAGTGGTGGGTAATGAAAAACTGTTTTTT. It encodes CASSLVVGNEKLFF.

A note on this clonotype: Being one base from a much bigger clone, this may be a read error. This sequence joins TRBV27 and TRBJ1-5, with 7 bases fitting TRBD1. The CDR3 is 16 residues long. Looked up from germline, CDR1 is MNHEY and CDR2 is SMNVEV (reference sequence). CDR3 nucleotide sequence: TGTGCCGGCAGTACCTCGACAGGGAACGTAGGTCAGCCCCAGCATTTT. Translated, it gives CAGSTSTGNVGQPQHF.

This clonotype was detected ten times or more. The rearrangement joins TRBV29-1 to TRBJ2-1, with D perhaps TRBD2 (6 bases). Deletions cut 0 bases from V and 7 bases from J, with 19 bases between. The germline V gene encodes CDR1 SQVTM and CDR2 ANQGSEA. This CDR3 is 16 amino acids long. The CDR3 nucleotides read TGCAGCGTTGAAGAGCGGGCTCGTGGAGGGAGAAATGAGCAGTTCTTC. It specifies CSVEERARGGRNEQFF.

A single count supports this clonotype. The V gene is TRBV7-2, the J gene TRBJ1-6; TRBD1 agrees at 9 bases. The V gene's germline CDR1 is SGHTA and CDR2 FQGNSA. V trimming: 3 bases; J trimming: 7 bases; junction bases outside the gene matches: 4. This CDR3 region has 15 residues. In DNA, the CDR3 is TGTGCCAGCAGCTTGACCGGGACAGGGAATTCACCCCTCCACTTT. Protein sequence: CASSLTGTGNSPLHF.

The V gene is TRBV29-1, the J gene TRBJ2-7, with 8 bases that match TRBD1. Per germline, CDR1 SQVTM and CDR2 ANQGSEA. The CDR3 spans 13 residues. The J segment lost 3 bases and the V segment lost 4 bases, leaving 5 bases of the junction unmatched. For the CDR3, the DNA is TGCAGCGTTGTATGGACAGGGTTCTACGAGCAGTACTTC. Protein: CSVVWTGFYEQYF.

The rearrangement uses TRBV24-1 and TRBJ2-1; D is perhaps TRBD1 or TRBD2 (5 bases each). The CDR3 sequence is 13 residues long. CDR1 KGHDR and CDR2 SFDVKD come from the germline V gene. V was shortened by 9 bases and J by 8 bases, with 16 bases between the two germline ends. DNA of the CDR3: TGTGCCACCGGGGGTCGGGGTATGGATGAGCAGTTCTTC. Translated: CATGGRGMDEQFF.

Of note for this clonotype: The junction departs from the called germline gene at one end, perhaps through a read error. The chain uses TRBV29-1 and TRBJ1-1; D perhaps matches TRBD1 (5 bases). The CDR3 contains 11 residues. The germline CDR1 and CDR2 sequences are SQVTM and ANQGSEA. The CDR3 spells CSVDKTVEAFF. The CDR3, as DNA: TGCAGCGTTGATAAGACAGTTGAAGCTTTCTTC.